The clone carrying this TCR beta chain was seen repeatedly, ten times or more. What it binds is not known. MiXCR was run by TCRdb on the reads, yielding one entry per CDR3 protein. The table lists 270,000 or so distinct CDR3 sequences, about 15% of them singletons. The data were taken from a study of T cell repertoires in cytomegalovirus infection. Turning to the study itself: Indications came from public TCR beta signatures; they pointed to CMV infection and to a matching HLA type.

Study findings and constraints: Cumulative public TCR beta family frequency identified carriers of CMV plus the relevant HLA.

Trimming cost V 2 bases and J 4 bases; bases outside gene matches: 2. Germline V gives CDR1 KGHSH, CDR2 LQKENI. The CDR3 spans 14 residues. The chain is built from TRBV18 and TRBJ2-3; 8 bases are shared with TRBD1. This sequence was found in a human donor in good health (CMV status not recorded). Some clones in this sample may be carry-over from other donors' samples. Sequencing used CD8+ T cells from PBMCs. The CDR3 nucleotides are TGTGCCAGCTCACCAATCAGGGGGCCAGATACGCAGTATTTT. Protein sequence: CASSPIRGPDTQYF.